The 17 T cell receptor beta chains presented below share a single source sample, sequenced in a study of blood T cells in healthy people across ages. A second about 7 to 11 cycle PCR used barcoded and J-beta primers. TCRdb used MiXCR to reprocess the 5' RACE reads, holding one entry per CDR3 protein. This table holds about 1.4 million distinct CDR3 sequences, around 55% found once. Sequenced: blood. The receptors come from a man between 18 and 35 years old in good health.

This rearrangement joins TRBV5-4 to TRBJ2-1, with D possibly being TRBD1 (5 bases). With 2 bases removed from V and 5 bases from J, the gap between germline ends came to 8 bases. Looked up from germline, CDR1 is SGHNT and CDR2 is YYREEE (reference sequence). The CDR3 sequence is 13 residues long. CDR3 amino acids: CASSFLGDNEQFF. The CDR3 DNA sequence: TGTGCCAGCAGCTTTTTAGGGGACAATGAGCAGTTCTTC.

This clonotype was observed a single time. The chain uses TRBV20-1 and TRBJ1-5; TRBD1 might be the D (6 bases). The germline CDR1 and CDR2 sequences are DFQATT and SNEGSKA (reference sequence). The CDR3 runs to 12 residues. V was clipped by 4 bases and J by 8 bases, with 12 bases between them. CDR3 DNA sequence: TGCAGTGCTATCAGGGGCGGGGAGCCCCAGCATTTT. Its translation: CSAIRGGEPQHF.

The chain joins TRBV12-3 or TRBV12-4 to TRBJ2-6, with 7 positions matching TRBD2. There are 15 residues in the CDR3. The ends lost 10 bases at V and 4 bases at J; junction bases unmatched: 10. The CDR3 spells CATARGVSGANVLTF. DNA of the CDR3: TGTGCCACAGCACGGGGGGTTTCAGGGGCCAACGTCCTGACTTTC.

The rearrangement uses TRBV28 and TRBJ2-1; weak D call: TRBD1 (5 bases). V was pared by 7 bases and J by 3 bases, with 10 bases between. CDR1 is MDHEN, CDR2 SYDVKM, per germline. The CDR3 is made up of 13 amino acids. CDR3 nucleotides: TGTGCCAGCACTGGGGCGCGCTACAATGAGCAGTTCTTC. Translating gives CASTGARYNEQFF.

The gene calls are TRBV10-2 and TRBJ2-7, with 9 bases lining up with TRBD2. The germline CDR1 and CDR2 sequences are WSHSY and SAAADI. CDR3 length equals 15 residues. The junction had 3 bases not matched to a gene; V was cut back by 3 bases and J by 0 bases. The CDR3 protein is CASSDWTSASYEQYF. CDR3 DNA sequence: TGCGCCAGCAGTGATTGGACTAGCGCCTCCTACGAGCAGTACTTC.

V and J are TRBV6-2 or TRBV6-3 and TRBJ2-1, with 9 bases matching TRBD2. The CDR3 extends over 18 amino acids. The germline V gene has CDR1 MNHEY and CDR2 SVGEGT. J lost 8 bases, V lost 2 bases, and 16 bases had no gene match. The CDR3 sequence: CASSYTNRGAGGFHEQFF. The CDR3 DNA reads TGTGCCAGCAGTTACACCAATAGGGGAGCGGGAGGATTCCATGAGCAGTTCTTC.

The chain recombines TRBV29-1 with TRBJ1-1; no clear D. Germline CDR1 is SQVTM and CDR2 is ANQGSEA. V lost 3 bases and J lost 0, with 5 bases in between. CDR3 size: 12 residues. DNA of the CDR3: TGCAGCGTTGATGGCATGAACACTGAAGCTTTCTTT. Its protein is CSVDGMNTEAFF.

J is TRBJ2-3 and V is TRBV18; the D gene is possibly TRBD2 (5 bases). CDR1 is KGHSH, CDR2 LQKENI, per germline. This CDR3 has 16 amino acids. V lost 3 bases, J lost 4 bases, and 17 bases lay in between. The CDR3 region has the DNA TGTGCCAGCTCACCGCCAACTAGAAGTCCCCCAGATACGCAGTATTTT. This translates into CASSPPTRSPPDTQYF. Complete variable domain (other parts from reference TRBV18 and TRBJ2-3): NAGVMQNPRHLVRRRGQEARLRCSPMKGHSHVYWYRQLPEEGLKFMVYLQKENIIDESGMPKERFSAEFPKEGPSILRIQQVVRGDSAAYFCASSPPTRSPPDTQYFGPGTRLTVL.

The chain uses TRBV7-2 and TRBJ1-4; 7 bases are a match to TRBD1. CDR1 is SGHTA, CDR2 FQGNSA, per germline. The CDR3 consists of 15 residues. Unmatched junction bases numbered 4, after V lost 1 base and J lost 5 bases. The CDR3 protein is CASSLDRGRNEKLFF. The DNA for the CDR3 is TGTGCCAGCAGCTTAGACAGGGGTCGAAATGAAAAACTGTTTTTT. The full variable domain, in which reference TRBV7-2 and TRBJ1-4 provide the parts outside the CDR3, is GAGVSQSPSNKVTEKGKDVELRCDPISGHTALYWYRQSLGQGLEFLIYFQGNSAPDKSGLPSDRFSAERTGGSVSTLTIQRTQQEDSAVYLCASSLDRGRNEKLFFGSGTQLSVL.

The rearrangement uses TRBV20-1 and TRBJ2-7; the match to TRBD1 covers 8 bases. CDR1 is DFQATT, CDR2 SNEGSKA, per germline (reference sequence). This CDR3 region has 12 residues. The CDR3 sequence is CGFGTGTYEQYF. CDR3 bases: TGCGGCTTTGGGACAGGAACCTACGAGCAGTACTTC.

The V gene is TRBV20-1, the J gene TRBJ2-1; perhaps TRBD2 as D (5 bases). CDR3 length: 13 amino acids. Germline V gene lookup returns CDR1 DFQATT and CDR2 SNEGSKA (reference sequence). Trimming removed 5 bases at V and 7 bases at J, with 15 bases between. The DNA of the CDR3 is TGCAGTGCTTTCGGGATCGGTGGAAATGAGCAGTTCTTC. It yields the protein CSAFGIGGNEQFF.

In the case of this clonotype: At one boundary the junction diverges from the germline segment, which might be a read error. This chain links TRBV20-1 with TRBJ2-7, with D possibly being TRBD1 (6 bases). CDR1 is DFQATT, CDR2 SNEGSKA, per germline (reference sequence). The CDR3 totals 12 residues. The CDR3 loop reads CNAREQGSEQYF. Here the CDR3 DNA reads TGCAATGCTAGGGAACAGGGCAGCGAGCAGTACTTC.

The chain carries TRBV11-2 and TRBJ2-3; D assignment may be TRBD1 or TRBD2 (5 bases each). The germline gives CDR1 SGHAT, CDR2 FQNNGV. CDR3 length equals 18 residues. The ends were cut back, 0 bases at V and 4 bases at J, with 20 bases in the middle. The CDR3 spells CASSLDSYEGRGADTQYF. CDR3 DNA sequence: TGTGCCAGCAGCTTAGATTCATATGAAGGACGAGGGGCAGATACGCAGTATTTT.

This clonotype was seen repeatedly, ten times or more. V gene TRBV7-9 combines with J gene TRBJ1-1; TRBD1 matches at 9 bases. The CDR3 length is 17 residues. From germline, CDR1 is SEHNR and CDR2 FQNEAQ (reference sequence). The V gene end was trimmed by 5 bases and the J gene end by 3 bases; junction bases not matched to a gene: 13. CDR3 protein: CASSHSPGTGTDTEAFF. The CDR3 DNA is TGTGCCAGCAGCCATAGTCCCGGGACAGGGACGGACACTGAAGCTTTCTTT.

V and J are TRBV11-1 and TRBJ2-7, with 10 bases that match TRBD2. Germline values: CDR1 SGHAT, CDR2 FQDESV (reference sequence). Trimming cost V 5 bases and J 4 bases; bases outside gene matches: 5. There are 14 residues in the CDR3. The CDR3 nucleotides read TGTGCCAGCAGCCCAAAACTAGCGGGGTACGAGCAGTACTTC. It is translated as CASSPKLAGYEQYF.

J is TRBJ1-2 and V is TRBV20-1; D perhaps matches TRBD1 (5 bases). Germline CDR1 reads DFQATT; CDR2 reads SNEGSKA (reference sequence). CDR3 length: 14 amino acids. CDR3 region: CRPGSGYSNYGYTF. The CDR3 region has the DNA TGCAGACCTGGGTCAGGGTACAGTAACTATGGCTACACCTTC.

This chain uses TRBV7-2 with TRBJ1-1, with D uncertain. The CDR3 is made up of 13 amino acids. Between the trimmed V and J ends, which lost 4 bases and 0 bases, there was a span of 6 bases. In germline, CDR1 is SGHTA, CDR2 FQGNSA. The CDR3 DNA reads TGTGCCAGCAGCTCTGACATGAACACTGAAGCTTTCTTT. This codes for CASSSDMNTEAFF. Together with reference TRBV7-2 and TRBJ1-1, the CDR3 gives the full variable domain: GAGVSQSPSNKVTEKGKDVELRCDPISGHTALYWYRQSLGQGLEFLIYFQGNSAPDKSGLPSDRFSAERTGGSVSTLTIQRTQQEDSAVYLCASSSDMNTEAFFGQGTRLTVV.